Sequencing of this T cell receptor beta chain was carried out in a study of T cell responses to AZD1222 COVID-19 vaccine. Study results and limitations: Donors were largely white British and mainly female; clonal diversity was possibly underestimated. There were repertoire samples only from the period after the peak T cell response.

Sequencing was performed with immunoSEQ multiplex PCR; in TCRdb, only in-frame clones are kept and a portion is missing. Among roughly 100,000 clones, 70% to 90% were seen once, and the ten largest hold around 4%. Looked up from germline, CDR1 is MRHNA and CDR2 is SNTAGT. This CDR3 is 12 amino acids long. Losses at the gene ends were 5 bases for V and 4 bases for J; bases not matched to a gene: 1. Of note for this clone: No antigen is known for it.

The receptor was isolated from an adult in good health. Source: peripheral blood, taken on day 0 of AZD1222 vaccination. V gene TRBV6-4 combines with J gene TRBJ1-2; TRBD1 agrees at 7 bases. This CDR3 is CASSRTGYGYTF. As DNA, the CDR3 is TGTGCCAGCAGTCGGACAGGCTATGGCTACACCTTC.